This T cell receptor (beta chain) was recovered during a study of shared clonotypes between healthy human individuals. Study results and limitations: Estimated clonotype richness was generally higher in naive than memory subsets.

The run depth of the assay was deep. Original data processing: Quality scores were absent from the junction-only immunoSEQ sequences, so filtering differed. Sequencing used immunoSEQ multiplex PCR; TCRdb keeps in-frame clones, though not all of them. V, J and clone size reflect that table, while D and trimming were determined from the DNA. This repertoire shows about 960,000 clones, 76% found once; its top ten account for nearly 1.5%. The CDR3 length is 17 residues. V was clipped by 0 bases and J by 9 bases; unmatched bases: 10. Germline loops: CDR1 SGHRS, CDR2 YFSETQ. As regards this clone: Antigen: not known.

The clonotype originates from a man between 18 and 29 years old in good health. This chain uses TRBV5-1 with TRBJ1-6; TRBD1 matches 9 bases. Sequenced sample: memory CD4+ T cells sorted from blood. Noted subset: CD45RA-negative fraction. The CDR3 nucleotides are TGCGCCAGCAGCTTGGCTGTACAGGGGGCGCATAGTTCACCCCTCCACTTT. Its translation is CASSLAVQGAHSSPLHF.